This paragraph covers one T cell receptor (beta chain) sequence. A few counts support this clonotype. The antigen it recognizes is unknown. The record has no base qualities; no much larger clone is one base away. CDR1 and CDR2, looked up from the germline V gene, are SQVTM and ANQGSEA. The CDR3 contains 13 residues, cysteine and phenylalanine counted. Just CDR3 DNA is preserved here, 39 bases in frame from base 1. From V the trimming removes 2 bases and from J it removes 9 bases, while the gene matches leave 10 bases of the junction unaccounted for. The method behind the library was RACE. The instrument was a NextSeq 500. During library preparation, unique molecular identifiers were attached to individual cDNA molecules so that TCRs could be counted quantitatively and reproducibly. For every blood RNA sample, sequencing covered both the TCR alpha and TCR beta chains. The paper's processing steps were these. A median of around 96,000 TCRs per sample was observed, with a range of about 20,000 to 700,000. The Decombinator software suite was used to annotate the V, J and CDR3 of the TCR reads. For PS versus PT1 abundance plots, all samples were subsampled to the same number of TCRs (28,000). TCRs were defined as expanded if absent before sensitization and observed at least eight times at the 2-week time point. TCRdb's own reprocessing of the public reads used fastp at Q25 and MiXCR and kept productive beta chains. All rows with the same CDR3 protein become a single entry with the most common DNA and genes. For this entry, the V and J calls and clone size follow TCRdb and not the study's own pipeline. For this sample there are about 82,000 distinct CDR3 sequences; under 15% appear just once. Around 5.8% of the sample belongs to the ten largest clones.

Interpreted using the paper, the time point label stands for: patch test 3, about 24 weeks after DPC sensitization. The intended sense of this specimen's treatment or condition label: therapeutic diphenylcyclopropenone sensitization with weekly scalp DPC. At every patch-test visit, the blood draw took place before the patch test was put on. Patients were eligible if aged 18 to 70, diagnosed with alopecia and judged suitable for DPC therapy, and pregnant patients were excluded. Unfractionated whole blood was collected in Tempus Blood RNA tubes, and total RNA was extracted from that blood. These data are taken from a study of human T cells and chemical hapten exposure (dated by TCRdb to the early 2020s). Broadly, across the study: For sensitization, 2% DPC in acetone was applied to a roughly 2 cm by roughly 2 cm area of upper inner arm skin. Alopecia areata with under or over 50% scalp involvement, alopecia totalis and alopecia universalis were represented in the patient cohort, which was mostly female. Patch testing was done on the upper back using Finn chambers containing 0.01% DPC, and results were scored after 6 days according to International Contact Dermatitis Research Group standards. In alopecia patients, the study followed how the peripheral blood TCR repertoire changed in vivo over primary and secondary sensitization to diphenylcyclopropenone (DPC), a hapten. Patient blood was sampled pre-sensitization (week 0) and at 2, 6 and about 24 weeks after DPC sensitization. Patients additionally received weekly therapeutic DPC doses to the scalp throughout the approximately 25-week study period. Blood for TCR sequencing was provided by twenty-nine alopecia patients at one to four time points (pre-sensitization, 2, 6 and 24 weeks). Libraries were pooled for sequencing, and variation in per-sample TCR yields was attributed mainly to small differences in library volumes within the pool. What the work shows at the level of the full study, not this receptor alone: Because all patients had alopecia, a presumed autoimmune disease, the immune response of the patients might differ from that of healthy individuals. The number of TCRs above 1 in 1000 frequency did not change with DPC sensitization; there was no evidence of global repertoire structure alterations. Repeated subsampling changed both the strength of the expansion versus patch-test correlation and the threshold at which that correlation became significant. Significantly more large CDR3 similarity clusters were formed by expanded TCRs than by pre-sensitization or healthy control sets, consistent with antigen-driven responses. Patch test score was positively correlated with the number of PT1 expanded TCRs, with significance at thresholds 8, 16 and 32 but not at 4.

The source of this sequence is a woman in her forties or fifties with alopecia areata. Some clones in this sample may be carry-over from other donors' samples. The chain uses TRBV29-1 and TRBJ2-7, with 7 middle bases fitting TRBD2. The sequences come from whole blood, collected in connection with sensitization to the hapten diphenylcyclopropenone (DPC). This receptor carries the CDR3 CSVERTARGRQYF. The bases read TGCAGCGTTGAACGGACGGCACGCGGGAGGCAGTACTTC.